The 25 T cell receptor beta chains listed next were all sequenced from one sample in a study of blood T cell repertoires in COVID-19. Using immunoSEQ multiplex PCR, the repertoire was profiled, and TCRdb retains in-frame clones only, with some absent. The sample records more than 300,000 clones, 86% being singletons. Source material: peripheral blood. These receptors originate from a woman between 50 and 59 years old with acute or convalescent COVID-19.

The chain couples TRBV4-3 to TRBJ2-5, with D perhaps TRBD1 (6 bases). CDR1 LGHNA and CDR2 YSLEER come from the germline V gene. V lost 0 bases and J 4 bases, leaving 15 bases between the germline ends. The CDR3 has 16 residues. CDR3 nucleotides: TGCGCCAGCAGCCAAGATTTAGGGACAACGGGAGAGACCCAGTACTTC. It yields the protein CASSQDLGTTGETQYF.

The chain uses TRBV5-1 and TRBJ1-1; 7 bases are a match to TRBD1. The ends lost 4 bases at V and 1 base at J; junction bases unmatched: 7. CDR3 length equals 15 residues. In germline, CDR1 is SGHRS, CDR2 YFSETQ. DNA for the CDR3: TGCGCCAGCAGCGTGGGACAGACTTCGAACACTGAAGCTTTCTTT. This encodes CASSVGQTSNTEAFF.

The chain combines TRBV7-2 with TRBJ1-5; 9 positions match TRBD1. Germline loops: CDR1 SGHTA, CDR2 FQGNSA. V shed 5 bases, J shed 6 bases, and the junction held 8 bases outside the gene matches. There are 15 residues in the CDR3. CDR3 sequence reads: CASSGGQGGGQPQHF. The CDR3 DNA is TGTGCCAGCAGCGGGGGACAGGGAGGAGGTCAGCCCCAGCATTTT.

The CDR3 nucleotides read TGCGCCAGCAACATGGGCCTGCAGAGTAATGAAAAACTGTTTTTT. It specifies CASNMGLQSNEKLFF. The chain uses TRBV5-1 and TRBJ1-4; D not resolved. CDR3 length equals 15 residues. Germline assignment: CDR1 SGHRS and CDR2 YFSETQ. V shed 6 bases and J shed 4 bases, with 16 bases lying between them.

The chain links TRBV15 to TRBJ1-5, with D perhaps TRBD1 (6 bases). Germline CDR1 and CDR2: LNHNV and YYDKDF (reference sequence). Trimming cost V 6 bases and J 0 bases, with 15 bases left between them. CDR3 length: 16 residues. DNA of the CDR3: TGTGCCACCAGACTGGACAGTCTTTATAGCAATCAGCCCCAGCATTTT. Protein sequence: CATRLDSLYSNQPQHF.

The rearrangement links TRBV7-8 to TRBJ2-5; maybe TRBD1 (5 bases). V gave up 0 bases and J gave up 4 bases, with 9 bases separating them. The CDR3 extends over 14 amino acids. Looked up from germline, CDR1 is SGHVS and CDR2 is FQNEAQ. CDR3 sequence (DNA): TGTGCCAGCAGCTTAGCCCAGGGTGGAGAGACCCAGTACTTC. Translating gives CASSLAQGGETQYF.

The chain couples TRBV5-1 to TRBJ2-2, with D perhaps matching TRBD2 (6 bases). Per the germline V gene, CDR1 is SGHRS and CDR2 is YFSETQ. The V end lost 1 base, the J end lost 4 bases, and 8 bases lay between the germline ends. CDR3 size: 14 residues. CDR3 DNA: TGCGCCAGCAGCTTGCTAGCGTCCACCGGGGAGCTGTTTTTT. It specifies CASSLLASTGELFF. The entire variable domain, with the rest obtained from reference TRBV5-1 and TRBJ2-2, is as follows: KAGVTQTPRYLIKTRGQQVTLSCSPISGHRSVSWYQQTPGQGLQFLFEYFSETQRNKGNFPGRFSGRQFSNSRSEMNVSTLELGDSALYLCASSLLASTGELFFGEGSRLTVL.

The chain employs TRBV2 and TRBJ1-2; 8 bases map to TRBD1. The V segment lost 5 bases and the J segment 5 bases; nucleotides outside the gene matches: 7. The CDR3 is made up of 14 amino acids. Germline CDR1 and CDR2: SNHLY and FYNNEI. CDR3 protein: CASSLGQGAYGYTF. For the CDR3, the DNA is TGTGCCAGCAGTTTAGGACAGGGAGCTTATGGCTACACCTTC.

The J gene is TRBJ1-5, the V gene TRBV24-1, with D perhaps matching TRBD1 (5 bases). The CDR3 length is 13 residues. The V end was cut by 5 bases, the J end by 11 bases, with 15 bases between. Germline-derived CDR1 and CDR2 are KGHDR and SFDVKD. CDR3 residues: CATSVPLGETQHF. The CDR3 DNA reads as TGTGCCACCAGTGTCCCTTTAGGGGAAACCCAGCATTTT.

The CDR3 protein is CSVEGTSGSTDTQYF. The CDR3, as DNA: TGCAGCGTTGAAGGGACTAGCGGGAGCACAGATACGCAGTATTTT. The chain employs TRBV29-1 and TRBJ2-3; 11 positions match TRBD2. This CDR3 is 15 amino acids long. Trimming at V came to 1 base and at J to 0 bases, leaving 0 bases not matched to a gene. Germline CDR1 is SQVTM and CDR2 is ANQGSEA.

The chain combines TRBV7-2 with TRBJ1-6; possible D gene TRBD1, 6 bases. Germline CDR1 reads SGHTA; CDR2 reads FQGNSA. There are 14 residues in the CDR3. V dropped 5 bases and J dropped 9 bases, with 14 bases sitting between them. DNA of the CDR3: TGTGCCAGCAGCGTTGTTGGGGGCGGTTCACCCCTCCACTTT. Protein: CASSVVGGGSPLHF.

The V and J genes are TRBV5-1 and TRBJ1-2; D perhaps matches TRBD1 (6 bases). V lost 0 bases and J lost 4, with 10 bases in between. Germline assignment: CDR1 SGHRS and CDR2 YFSETQ. This CDR3 is built from 14 residues. DNA of the CDR3: TGCGCCAGCAGCTTGGAGGGCAGGGGCTATGGCTACACCTTC. This encodes CASSLEGRGYGYTF.

The CDR3 loop is CASSPLPGELFF. CDR3 nucleotides: TGTGCCAGCAGTCCCCTCCCCGGGGAGCTGTTTTTT. This chain joins TRBV28 and TRBJ2-2; D is unclear. This CDR3 has 12 amino acids. CDR1 and CDR2 (germline): MDHEN, SYDVKM. V lost 5 bases and J 6 bases, leaving 7 bases between the germline ends. Together with reference TRBV28 and TRBJ2-2, the CDR3 gives the full variable domain: DVKVTQSSRYLVKRTGEKVFLECVQDMDHENMFWYRQDPGLGLRLIYFSYDVKMKEKGDIPEGYSVSREKKERFSLILESASTNQTSMYLCASSPLPGELFFGEGSRLTVL.

The gene calls are TRBV4-3 and TRBJ2-2, with 9 bases identical to TRBD2. Looked up from germline, CDR1 is LGHNA and CDR2 is YSLEER. V gave up 0 bases and J gave up 4 bases; unmatched junction bases: 6. This CDR3 contains 17 residues. This CDR3 is CASSQDTLAGRTGELFF. As DNA, the CDR3 is TGCGCCAGCAGCCAAGATACCCTAGCGGGACGCACCGGGGAGCTGTTTTTT.

This chain connects TRBV28 to TRBJ2-4, with 10 nucleotides matching TRBD2. The V gene end was trimmed by 2 bases and the J gene end by 12 bases; junction bases not matched to a gene: 10. The length of the CDR3 is 15 residues. Germline lookup yields CDR1 MDHEN and CDR2 SYDVKM. The CDR3 nucleotides read TGTGCCAGCAGTTTAATGTCCAGCGGGAGGGGTAGTCAGTACTTC. Protein product: CASSLMSSGRGSQYF.

The chain employs TRBV2 and TRBJ2-2, with 10 bases matching TRBD1. CDR3 length: 15 residues. V was pared by 8 bases and J by 7 bases, with 10 bases of the junction left unmatched. Germline-derived CDR1 and CDR2 are SNHLY and FYNNEI. CDR3 loop: CASSFDRGLGGELFF. CDR3 nucleotides: TGTGCCAGCTCCTTCGACAGGGGGCTCGGCGGGGAGCTGTTTTTT.

This clone appeared a single time. The germline gene is not matched at one end of the junction; a read error may be the cause. The chain recombines TRBV7-2 with TRBJ2-5, with 8 positions matching TRBD2. The CDR3 length is 16 residues. Germline CDR1 is SGHTA and CDR2 is FQGNSA. The CDR3 is CANSTPLAGYQETQYF. DNA of the CDR3: TGTGCCAACAGCACCCCGCTAGCGGGTTACCAAGAGACCCAGTACTTC.

The chain employs TRBV29-1 and TRBJ2-7; D perhaps matches TRBD2 (6 bases). The CDR3 spans 14 residues. Germline-derived CDR1 and CDR2 are SQVTM and ANQGSEA. V lost 3 bases to trimming and J lost 3 bases, with 15 bases between them. CDR3 loop: CSVEWAGNYYEQYF. The CDR3 DNA reads TGCAGCGTTGAGTGGGCGGGGAACTACTACGAGCAGTACTTC.

The V gene is TRBV19, the J gene TRBJ2-6; no clear D. The CDR3 runs 13 residues. V lost 7 bases and J 2 bases, leaving 6 bases between the germline ends. The germline V gene has CDR1 LNHDA and CDR2 SQIVND (reference sequence). The CDR3 DNA is TGTGCCAGTACTAATACTGGGGCCAACGTCCTGACTTTC. The encoded protein is CASTNTGANVLTF. Looking up the rest from reference TRBV19 and TRBJ2-6 gives the full variable domain: DGGITQSPKYLFRKEGQNVTLSCEQNLNHDAMYWYRQDPGQGLRLIYYSQIVNDFQKGDIAEGYSVSREKKESFPLTVTSAQKNPTAFYLCASTNTGANVLTFGAGSRLTVL.

V is TRBV2 and J is TRBJ1-2; TRBD1 matches at 9 bases. With 7 bases clipped from V and 5 bases from J, the junction kept 8 bases outside the gene matches. CDR3 length: 14 amino acids. Germline V gives CDR1 SNHLY, CDR2 FYNNEI. The CDR3 is CASTSETGGYGYTF. For the CDR3, the DNA is TGTGCCAGCACGTCCGAGACAGGGGGATATGGCTACACCTTC.

This sequence joins TRBV7-2 and TRBJ2-7, with D possibly matching TRBD2 (6 bases). V shed 1 base and J shed 7 bases, with 17 bases lying between them. The germline gives CDR1 SGHTA, CDR2 FQGNSA. This CDR3 has 15 amino acids. The CDR3 loop reads CASSLGDSGLGEQYF. CDR3 nucleotides: TGTGCCAGCAGCTTAGGGGACTCGGGTCTAGGGGAGCAGTACTTC.

The chain links TRBV24-1 to TRBJ2-5; TRBD1 agrees at 8 bases. The germline CDR1 and CDR2 sequences are KGHDR and SFDVKD. Losses at the gene ends were 4 bases for V and 4 bases for J; bases not matched to a gene: 13. CDR3 length: 17 amino acids. CDR3 amino acids: CATSDPDRARAGETQYF. As DNA, the CDR3 is TGTGCCACCAGTGACCCGGACAGGGCGAGGGCAGGAGAGACCCAGTACTTC.

The genes are TRBV11-3 and TRBJ2-2; TRBD2 agrees at 7 bases. After removal of 6 bases from V and 5 bases from J, the junction contained 15 bases not matched to a gene. The CDR3 consists of 17 residues. Germline CDR1 is SGHNT and CDR2 is YENEEA. The CDR3 loop is CASSFTHWGGKTGELFF. As DNA, the CDR3 is TGTGCCAGCAGTTTCACCCACTGGGGGGGGAAGACCGGGGAGCTGTTTTTT.

This rearrangement joins TRBV27 to TRBJ1-5; 7 positions agree with TRBD1. Germline V gene sequence: CDR1 MNHEY, CDR2 SMNVEV (reference sequence). The CDR3 loop spans 13 amino acids. V shed 5 bases, J shed 6 bases, and the junction held 4 bases outside the gene matches. The CDR3 DNA sequence: TGTGCCAGCAGTCAGGGGGTTGTTCAGCCCCAGCATTTT. Encoded protein: CASSQGVVQPQHF.

This chain uses TRBV7-2 with TRBJ1-2, with 9 positions matching TRBD1. The CDR3 runs 17 residues. V was pared by 5 bases and J by 0 bases, with 10 bases of the junction left unmatched. Germline values: CDR1 SGHTA, CDR2 FQGNSA. In DNA form, the CDR3 reads TGTGCCAGCAGCCTAATGGACAGGGGCCTCTCTAACTATGGCTACACCTTC. It specifies CASSLMDRGLSNYGYTF.